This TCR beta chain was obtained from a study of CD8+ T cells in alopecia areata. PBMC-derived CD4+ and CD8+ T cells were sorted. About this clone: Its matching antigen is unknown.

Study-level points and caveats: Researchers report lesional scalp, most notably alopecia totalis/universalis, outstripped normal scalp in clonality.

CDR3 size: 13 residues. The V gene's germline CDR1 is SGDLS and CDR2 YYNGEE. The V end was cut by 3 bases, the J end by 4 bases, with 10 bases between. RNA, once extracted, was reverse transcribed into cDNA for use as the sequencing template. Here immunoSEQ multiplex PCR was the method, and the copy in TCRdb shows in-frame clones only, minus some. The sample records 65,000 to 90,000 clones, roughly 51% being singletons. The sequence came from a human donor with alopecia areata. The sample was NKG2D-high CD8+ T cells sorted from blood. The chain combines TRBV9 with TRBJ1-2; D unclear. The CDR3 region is CASSEGSSYGYTF. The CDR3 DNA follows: TGTGCCAGCAGCGAAGGGTCCAGCTATGGCTACACCTTC.